The source of this TCR beta chain is a study of graft-versus-host responses after intestinal transplantation. About this clone: No antigen is known for it.

Sequenced by immunoSEQ multiplex PCR; TCRdb stores in-frame clones only, minus some. The table lists some 100,000 clones, approximately 95% of them singletons. Trimming shortened V by 5 bases and J by 2 bases, and 13 bases separated the two germline ends. The germline CDR1 and CDR2 sequences are MNHEY and SMNVEV (reference sequence). This CDR3 comprises 14 residues. The chain combines TRBV27 with TRBJ2-7, with D perhaps matching TRBD1 (5 bases). This receptor was identified in a human donor who was the organ donor for an intestinal transplant. This material consisted of unstimulated CD8+ T cells sorted from spleen or lymph node cells, taken before transplant. The CDR3 DNA follows: TGTGCCAGCAGTCGGACACCTCTTACCTACGAGCAGTACTTC. This encodes CASSRTPLTYEQYF.